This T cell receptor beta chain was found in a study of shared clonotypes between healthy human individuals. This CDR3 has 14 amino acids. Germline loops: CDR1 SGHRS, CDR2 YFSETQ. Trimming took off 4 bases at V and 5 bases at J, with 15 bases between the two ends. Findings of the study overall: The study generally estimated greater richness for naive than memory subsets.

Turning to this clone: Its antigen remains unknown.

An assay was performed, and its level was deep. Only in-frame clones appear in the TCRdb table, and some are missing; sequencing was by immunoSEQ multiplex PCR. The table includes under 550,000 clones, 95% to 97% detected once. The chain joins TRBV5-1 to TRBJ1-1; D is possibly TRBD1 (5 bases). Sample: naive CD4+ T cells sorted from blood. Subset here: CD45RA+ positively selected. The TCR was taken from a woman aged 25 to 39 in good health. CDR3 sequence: CASSQNAGGTEAFF. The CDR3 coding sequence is TGCGCCAGCAGCCAAAATGCGGGGGGAACTGAAGCTTTCTTT.